Listed below are T cell receptor beta chains from one sample, sequenced in a study of Graves' ophthalmopathy and Graves' hyperthyroidism. TCRdb used MiXCR to reprocess the multiplex PCR reads, holding one entry per CDR3 protein. The profile covers approximately 210,000 distinct CDR3 sequences, with approximately 28% appearing a single time and approximately 8.2% taken by the ten largest. Sequencing was performed on peripheral blood. The receptors come from a man in his forties or fifties with Graves' ophthalmopathy. The CDR3 runs from the conserved cysteine through the conserved F or W. The order of the fields is CDR3 length, J gene, V gene, D gene, clone size, CDR3 DNA, CDR3 protein. The D gene is left open where the match is weak. Where a row states a size, it is once, few, many or the class of an expanded clone; other rows omit it.

>18|TRBJ2-5|TRBV11-2|TRBD1|once
TGTGCCAGCAGTTACTTAGAACAGGGCAGGGGGCCGCGAGAGACCCAGTACTTC
CASSYLEQGRGPRETQYF
>13|TRBJ2-7|TRBV20-1|.|once
TGCAGTGCTAGCCTGAAGGGTTTTCGCGAGCAGTACTTC
CSASLKGFREQYF
>15|TRBJ2-7|TRBV28|TRBD1|many
TGTGCCAGCAGTCCCCCCGGACAGGGGTCTACGCAGCAGTACTTC
CASSPPGQGSTQQYF
>14|TRBJ2-7|TRBV6-2/TRBV6-3|TRBD1|.
TGTGCCAGCACACTCGGACAGGGGACCTACGAGCAGTACTTC
CASTLGQGTYEQYF
>10|TRBJ2-7|TRBV20-1|.|many
TGCAGTGCTTTATTTTACGAGCAGTACTTC
CSALFYEQYF
>12|TRBJ2-6|TRBV12-3/TRBV12-4|.|.
TGTGCCAGTAACCGGGGGGCCAACGTCCTGACTTTC
CASNRGANVLTF
>16|TRBJ2-3|TRBV3-1|TRBD2|.
TGTGCCAGCAGCCGGGGGACTAGCGGGAGGGAAGATACGCAGTATTTT
CASSRGTSGREDTQYF
>13|TRBJ1-2|TRBV7-2|TRBD1|many
TGTGCCAGCAGCTTGGGACAGGGAAAACCTAGCACCTTC
CASSLGQGKPSTF
>15|TRBJ1-2|TRBV7-3|TRBD1|few
TGTGCCAGCAGCCCCGGGACAGGGGGTTACTATGGCTACACCTTC
CASSPGTGGYYGYTF
>16|TRBJ2-2|TRBV28|TRBD2|many
TGTGCCAGCGCAAGGGGACTAGCGGTTGACACCGGGGAGCTGTTTTTT
CASARGLAVDTGELFF
>16|TRBJ2-6|TRBV11-2|TRBD1|.
TGTGCCAGCAGGGAGCAGGGGGCCTCTGGGGCCAACGTCCTGACTTTC
CASREQGASGANVLTF
>14|TRBJ1-6|TRBV10-3|TRBD1|.
TGTGCCATCAGTCGACAGGGCAACAATTCACCCCTCCACTTT
CAISRQGNNSPLHF
>14|TRBJ1-3|TRBV6-5|.|many
TGTGCCAGCAGTTACTCGGAAGACTTAAACACCATATATTTT
CASSYSEDLNTIYF
>13|TRBJ2-7|TRBV6-5|.|.
TGTGCCAGCAGTTACAGGGAGTGGTACGAGCAGTACTTC
CASSYREWYEQYF
>15|TRBJ1-1|TRBV2|.|.
TGTGCCATCAGTGAGAGAGTCGAGACAAACACTGAAGCTTTCTTT
CAISERVETNTEAFF
>15|TRBJ2-5|TRBV6-1|.|.
TGTGCCAGCAGGCCCCAGGGGGGGCGGAGGGAGACCCAGTACTTC
CASRPQGGRRETQYF
>15|TRBJ1-1|TRBV5-5|.|.
TGTGCCAGCAGCTTAGAGACAGTCTTGAACACTGAAGCTTTCTTT
CASSLETVLNTEAFF
>15|TRBJ1-5|TRBV12-3/TRBV12-4|.|.
TGTGCCAGCAGCGGGGAGATGGGGGACAATCAGCCCCAGCATTTT
CASSGEMGDNQPQHF
>15|TRBJ2-7|TRBV7-9|.|.
TGTGCCAGCAGCTTAGGGTCTGGCGGGAAGGGGGAGCAGTACTTC
CASSLGSGGKGEQYF
>14|TRBJ2-5|TRBV6-2/TRBV6-3|TRBD2|once
TGTGCCACCACGTTGACTAGCGTCGGCGGAGCCCAGTACTTC
CATTLTSVGGAQYF
>13|TRBJ2-5|TRBV10-1|.|many
TGCGCCAGCAGCGAGACTGGATGGGAGACCCAGTACTTC
CASSETGWETQYF
>18|TRBJ2-2|TRBV6-1|TRBD2|.
TGTGCCAGCAGTGAAGCGAGTGAGGGACTAGCGGCCACCGGGGAGCTGTTTTTT
CASSEASEGLAATGELFF
>13|TRBJ2-7|TRBV11-3|.|.
TGTGCCAGCAGCCAGGACCAAACGGGCGAGCAGTACTTC
CASSQDQTGEQYF
>14|TRBJ1-1|TRBV6-4|.|.
TGTGCCAGCAGTTCCAACCCAGGGGTGGTTGAAGCTTTCTTT
CASSSNPGVVEAFF
>13|TRBJ2-5|TRBV10-3|.|many
TGTGCCATCAGTGAGATTGGGGGGGAGACCCAGTACTTC
CAISEIGGETQYF
>16|TRBJ2-5|TRBV4-2|.|many
TGTGCCAGCAGCCAAGATCAGTGGGAGCCTCAAAAGACCCAGTACTTC
CASSQDQWEPQKTQYF
>15|TRBJ2-2|TRBV27|.|.
TGTGCCAGCAGTCCTTATGAAAATCCATCCGGGGAGCTGTTTTTT
CASSPYENPSGELFF
>17|TRBJ1-5|TRBV15|TRBD1|many
TGTGCCACCAGCAGCACGGGGCTACAGGGGGCTGATCAGCCCCAGCATTTT
CATSSTGLQGADQPQHF
>17|TRBJ1-1|TRBV6-1|TRBD1|.
TGTGCCAGCAGTGAAGGAGGGAGCAGGGGGCGCGGGACTGAAGCTTTCTTT
CASSEGGSRGRGTEAFF
>19|TRBJ2-7|TRBV27|TRBD2|.
TGTGCCAGCAGTTTATCGACTGGAAGGAGCGGGAGACCGCTTTCCGAGCAGTACTTC
CASSLSTGRSGRPLSEQYF
>16|TRBJ1-5|TRBV10-1|TRBD1|many
TGCGCCAGCAGCACCAAAGGGACAGGGGGCAATCAGCCCCAGCATTTT
CASSTKGTGGNQPQHF
>15|TRBJ1-5|TRBV20-1|.|few
TGCAGTGCTGATCCCGGGACACGGCTCAATCAGCCCCAGCATTTT
CSADPGTRLNQPQHF
>12|TRBJ1-1|TRBV20-1|.|many
TGCAGTGCCGCGGGCCCGAACACTGAAGCTTTCTTT
CSAAGPNTEAFF
>14|TRBJ2-7|TRBV29-1|.|.
TGCAGCGTCGAGGACAGATCGAGGTCCTACGAGCAGTACTTC
CSVEDRSRSYEQYF
>14|TRBJ1-5|TRBV6-5|TRBD1|many
TGTGCCTCGGAACAGGGGCGATGGAATCAGCCCCAGCATTTT
CASEQGRWNQPQHF
>17|TRBJ2-2|TRBV11-1|TRBD2|many
TGTGCCAGCAGCCTCGACTTAGCGGGAGTCGGGACCGGGGAGCTGTTTTTT
CASSLDLAGVGTGELFF
>17|TRBJ2-6|TRBV7-9|TRBD1|many
TGTGCCAGCAGCAGAGACAGGGCAGGCGCTGGGGCCAACGTCCTGACTTTC
CASSRDRAGAGANVLTF
>15|TRBJ2-2|TRBV6-1|TRBD2|many
TGTGCCAGCAGGGATGGCGGGAGTGAAGACGGGGAGCTGTTTTTT
CASRDGGSEDGELFF
>12|TRBJ1-2|TRBV12-3/TRBV12-4|.|.
TGTGCCAGCATCCTACTAGCGAGGGGCTACACCTTC
CASILLARGYTF
>14|TRBJ2-5|TRBV29-1|TRBD1|many
TGCAGCGTTGAATGGGGGGACAGGGGAGAGACCCAGTACTTC
CSVEWGDRGETQYF
>14|TRBJ1-1|TRBV25-1|.|.
TGTGCCAGCAGTGAATCCGACAGAAACACTGAAGCTTTCTTT
CASSESDRNTEAFF
>15|TRBJ1-6|TRBV20-1|.|.
TGCAGTGCTAGAGAAATGGGAGTTTATAATTCACCCCTCCACTTT
CSAREMGVYNSPLHF
>15|TRBJ2-7|TRBV6-2/TRBV6-3|.|many
TGTGCCAGCAGTTACGATGATCAGGGGAGGTACGAGCAGTACTTC
CASSYDDQGRYEQYF
>16|TRBJ2-7|TRBV20-1|.|many
TGCAGTGCTGAAGGGGTCACCTTGGGCGCCGGGAGAGAGCAGTACTTC
CSAEGVTLGAGREQYF
>13|TRBJ2-2|TRBV6-1|.|.
TGTGCCAGCGTACACAGGTACACCGGGGAGCTGTTTTTT
CASVHRYTGELFF
>16|TRBJ2-7|TRBV18|TRBD1|many
TGTGCCAGCTCACCACCGACAGGGAAAGCCCCCTACGAGCAGTACTTC
CASSPPTGKAPYEQYF
>13|TRBJ2-5|TRBV2|.|.
TGTGCCAGCGGACGGGACGGACAAGAGACCCAGTACTTC
CASGRDGQETQYF
>13|TRBJ1-5|TRBV27|.|many
TGTGCCAACTTCGGTCGCTGCAATCAGCCCCAGCATTTT
CANFGRCNQPQHF
>18|TRBJ2-7|TRBV4-3|TRBD1|many
TGCGCCAGCAGCCAAGACCGGGGCGGCGGACAGGGCCCCGACGAGCAGTACTTC
CASSQDRGGGQGPDEQYF
>16|TRBJ1-5|TRBV19|.|many
TGTGCCAGTAGAGAGACGACGGACAGTAGCAATCAGCCCCAGCATTTT
CASRETTDSSNQPQHF
>16|TRBJ1-6|TRBV6-1|.|.
TGTGCCAGCAGTCCAAAGTCCTCCGGTTTTAATTCACCCCTCCACTTT
CASSPKSSGFNSPLHF
>15|TRBJ2-2|TRBV7-2|TRBD1|once
TGTGCCAGCAGCGCGGGACAGGGGAACACCGGGGAGCTGTTTTTT
CASSAGQGNTGELFF
>16|TRBJ2-3|TRBV25-1|.|many
TGTGCCAGCAGTGATCCCCGACAGGTGTTAACAGATACGCAGTATTTT
CASSDPRQVLTDTQYF
>14|TRBJ1-6|TRBV20-1|.|few
TGCAGTGCCTACGACGGCAGGGGAGGTTCACCCCTCCACTTT
CSAYDGRGGSPLHF
>11|TRBJ1-1|TRBV19|.|many
TGTGCCAGTAGTATATACGGAGAAGCTTTCTTT
CASSIYGEAFF
>14|TRBJ2-4|TRBV19|.|.
TGTGCCAGTACCCCACGGGGGCGGGGAAACATTCAGTACTTC
CASTPRGRGNIQYF
>12|TRBJ1-1|TRBV20-1|.|.
TGCAGTGCTAGAGTGATGGGCACTGAAGCTTTCTTT
CSARVMGTEAFF
>15|TRBJ1-1|TRBV7-2|.|once
TGTGCCAGCAGCCCTACTCCAGGGACCCCGGCTGAAGCTTTCTTT
CASSPTPGTPAEAFF
>13|TRBJ1-1|TRBV11-2|.|many
TGTGCCAGCAGCTCCTATCGCAACACTGAAGCTTTCTTT
CASSSYRNTEAFF
>13|TRBJ1-5|TRBV15|.|many
TGTGCCACCAGCATCGTCCGGAATCAGCCCCAGCATTTT
CATSIVRNQPQHF